This T cell receptor (beta chain) came from a study of cytomegalovirus exposure and HLA in healthy donors. Only in-frame clones appear in the TCRdb table, and some are missing; sequencing was by immunoSEQ multiplex PCR. The sample consists of more than 110,000 clones, 70% to 90% of them appearing once. Specimen: PBMCs. This receptor was taken from a woman aged 25-40 years in good health and CMV-seronegative.

The CDR3 sequence is CASSFHGEYEQYF. The CDR3 DNA reads TGTGCCAGCAGCTTTCATGGAGAGTACGAGCAGTACTTC. V and J are TRBV13 and TRBJ2-7; D gene uncertain. The CDR3 contains 13 residues. Trimming pared 3 bases from V and 4 bases from J, leaving 10 bases between. Germline V gene sequence: CDR1 PRHDT, CDR2 FYEKMQ (reference sequence).